This T cell receptor beta chain was profiled in a study of blood T cell repertoires in COVID-19. Across the whole study: Italy, Spain and the United States were the sources of the convalescent and acute COVID-19 samples. T cells, B-cell-depleted T cells, or PBMCs supplied cDNA or gDNA.

In the original workflow: Counts of nucleated cells, estimated from reference gene primer amplification, were obtained. The table came from immunoSEQ multiplex PCR; TCRdb's copy has only in-frame clones and leaves some out. Clone size and V and J calls were adopted from that table, with D and trimming inferred from the DNA. The sample gives 90,000 to 140,000 clones, 81% of which show up once; roughly 10% is in the top ten. Only a few counts were recorded for this clone. V was pared by 5 bases and J by 3 bases, with 13 bases of the junction left unmatched. CDR1 is SGHVT and CDR2 is SQSDAQ in the germline V gene. This CDR3 region has 17 residues.

This rearrangement joins TRBV7-4 to TRBJ1-5; 7 bases line up with TRBD1. This TCR was recovered from a woman in her sixties or seventies with acute or convalescent COVID-19. Sample: peripheral blood. This CDR3 reads CASSPRADRSHNQPQHF. In nucleotides, the CDR3 is TGTGCCAGCAGCCCCAGAGCGGACAGGTCTCACAATCAGCCCCAGCATTTT.